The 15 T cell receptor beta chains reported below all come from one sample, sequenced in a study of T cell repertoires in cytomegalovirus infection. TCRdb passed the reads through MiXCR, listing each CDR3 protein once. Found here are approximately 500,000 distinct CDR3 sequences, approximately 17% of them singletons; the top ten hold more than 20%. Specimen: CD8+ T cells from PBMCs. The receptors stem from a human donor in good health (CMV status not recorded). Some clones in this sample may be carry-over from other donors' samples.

As DNA, the CDR3 is TGTGCCAGCAGCGGAAGACTAGCGCGTGACCAAGAGACCCAGTACTTC. Translation gives CASSGRLARDQETQYF. J is TRBJ2-5 and V is TRBV9; 8 nucleotides align to TRBD2. V gave up 3 bases and J gave up 0 bases; unmatched junction bases: 7. Looked up from germline, CDR1 is SGDLS and CDR2 is YYNGEE. The length of the CDR3 is 16 residues.

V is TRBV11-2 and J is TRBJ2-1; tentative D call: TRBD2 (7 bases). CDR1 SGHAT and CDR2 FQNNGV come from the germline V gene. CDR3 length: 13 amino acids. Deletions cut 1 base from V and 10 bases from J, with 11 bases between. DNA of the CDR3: TGTGCCAGCAGCTTAGGCGGGGGCTGGGAGCAGTTCTTC. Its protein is CASSLGGGWEQFF.

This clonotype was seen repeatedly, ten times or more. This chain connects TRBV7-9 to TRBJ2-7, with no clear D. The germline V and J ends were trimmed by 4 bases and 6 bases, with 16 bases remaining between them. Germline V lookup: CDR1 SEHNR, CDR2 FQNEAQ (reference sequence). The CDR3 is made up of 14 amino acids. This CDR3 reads CASSYKAGLSEQYF. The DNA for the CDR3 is TGTGCCAGCAGCTATAAAGCAGGTCTGAGCGAGCAGTACTTC.

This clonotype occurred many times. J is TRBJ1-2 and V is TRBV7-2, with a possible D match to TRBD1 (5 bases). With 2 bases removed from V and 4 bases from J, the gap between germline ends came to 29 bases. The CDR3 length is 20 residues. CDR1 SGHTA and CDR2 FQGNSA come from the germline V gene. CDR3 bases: TGTGCCAGCAGCTTAAAATATGGAGCAGGGTGGAAGGACCCTCCCTATGGCTACACCTTC. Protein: CASSLKYGAGWKDPPYGYTF.

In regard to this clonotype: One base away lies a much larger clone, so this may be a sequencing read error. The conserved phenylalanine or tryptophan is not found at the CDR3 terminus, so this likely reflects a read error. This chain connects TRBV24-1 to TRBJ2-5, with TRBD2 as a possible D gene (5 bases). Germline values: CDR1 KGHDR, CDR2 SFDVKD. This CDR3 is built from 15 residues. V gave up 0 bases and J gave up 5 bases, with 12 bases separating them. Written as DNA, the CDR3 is TGTGCCACCAGTGATTTGCCCGGGATAGGGGAGACCCAGTACTTA. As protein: CATSDLPGIGETQYL.

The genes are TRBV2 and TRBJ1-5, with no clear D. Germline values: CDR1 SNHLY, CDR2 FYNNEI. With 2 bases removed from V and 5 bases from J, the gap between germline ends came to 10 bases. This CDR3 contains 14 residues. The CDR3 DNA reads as TGTGCCAGCAGTGAAATTTACGGAGATCAGCCCCAGCATTTT. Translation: CASSEIYGDQPQHF.

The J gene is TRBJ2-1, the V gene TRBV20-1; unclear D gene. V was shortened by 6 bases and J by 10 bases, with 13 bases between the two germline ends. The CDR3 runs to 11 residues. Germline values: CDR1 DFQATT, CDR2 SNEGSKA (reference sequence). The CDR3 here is CSASFSHEQFF. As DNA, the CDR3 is TGCAGTGCCAGTTTTTCCCACGAGCAGTTCTTC.

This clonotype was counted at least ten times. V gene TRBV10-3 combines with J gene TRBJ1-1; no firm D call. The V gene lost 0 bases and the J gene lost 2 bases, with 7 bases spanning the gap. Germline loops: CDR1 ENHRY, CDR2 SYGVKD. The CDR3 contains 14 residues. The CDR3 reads CAISESGSNTEAFF. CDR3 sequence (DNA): TGTGCCATCAGTGAGTCAGGCAGCAACACTGAAGCTTTCTTT.

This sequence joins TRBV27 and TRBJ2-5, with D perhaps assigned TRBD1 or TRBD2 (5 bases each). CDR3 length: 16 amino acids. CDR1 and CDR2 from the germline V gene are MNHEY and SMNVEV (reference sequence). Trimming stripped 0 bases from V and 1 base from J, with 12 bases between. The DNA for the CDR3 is TGTGCCAGCAGTTTATCCGGGGCCCTACTCCAAGAGACCCAGTACTTC. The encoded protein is CASSLSGALLQETQYF.

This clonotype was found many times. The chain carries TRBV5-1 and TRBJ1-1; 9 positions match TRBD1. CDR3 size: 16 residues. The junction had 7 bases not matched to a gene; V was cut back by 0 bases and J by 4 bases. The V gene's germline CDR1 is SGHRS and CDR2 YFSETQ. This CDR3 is CASSLDNTGGFTEAFF. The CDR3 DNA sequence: TGCGCCAGCAGCTTGGATAATACAGGGGGCTTCACTGAAGCTTTCTTT.

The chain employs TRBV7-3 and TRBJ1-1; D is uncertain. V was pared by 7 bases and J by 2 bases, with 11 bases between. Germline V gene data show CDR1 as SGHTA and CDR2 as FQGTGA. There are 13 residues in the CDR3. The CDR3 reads CASTPRANTEAFF. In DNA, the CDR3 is TGTGCCAGCACCCCTCGGGCTAACACTGAAGCTTTCTTT.

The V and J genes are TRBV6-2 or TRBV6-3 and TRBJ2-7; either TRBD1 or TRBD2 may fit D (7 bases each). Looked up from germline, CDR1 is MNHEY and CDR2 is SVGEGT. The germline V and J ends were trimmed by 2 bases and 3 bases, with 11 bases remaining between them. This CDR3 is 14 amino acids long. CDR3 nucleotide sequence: TGTGCCAGCAGTTACACCAGGGGGGGCTACGAGCAGTACTTC. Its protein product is CASSYTRGGYEQYF.

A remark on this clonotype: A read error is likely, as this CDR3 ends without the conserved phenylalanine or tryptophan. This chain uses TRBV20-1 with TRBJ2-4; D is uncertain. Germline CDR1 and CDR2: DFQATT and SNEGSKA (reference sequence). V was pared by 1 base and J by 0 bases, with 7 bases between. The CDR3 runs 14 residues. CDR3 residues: CSARAQLAKNIQYL. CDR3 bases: TGCAGTGCTAGAGCACAATTAGCCAAAAACATTCAGTACTTA.

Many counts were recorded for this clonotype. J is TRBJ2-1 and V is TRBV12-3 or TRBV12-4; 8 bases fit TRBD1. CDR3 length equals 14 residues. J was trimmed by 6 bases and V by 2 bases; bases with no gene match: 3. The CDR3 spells CASSLRQGANEQFF. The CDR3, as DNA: TGTGCCAGCAGTTTACGGCAGGGGGCCAATGAGCAGTTCTTC.

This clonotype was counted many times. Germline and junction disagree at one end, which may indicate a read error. The CDR3 loop is CASSAGLAGDYEQFF. CDR3 bases: TGTGCTAGCAGCGCGGGACTAGCGGGAGACTATGAGCAGTTCTTC. V is TRBV7-7 and J is TRBJ2-1; TRBD2 matches 14 bases. Germline V gene sequence: CDR1 SSHAT, CDR2 FNYEAQ (reference sequence). The CDR3 is 15 residues long.